This TCR beta chain came from a study of shared clonotypes between healthy human individuals. Study-wide findings and caveats: Among donors, the sharing of clonotypes was expected to be influenced by sequencing depth. Sorted-subset sequencing was shown by rarefaction to be incomplete despite large depth.

The germline CDR1 and CDR2 sequences are SNHLY and FYNNEI. The J segment lost 0 bases and the V segment lost 0 bases, leaving 9 bases of the junction unmatched. The length of the CDR3 is 19 residues. Details on this clone: Its antigen is undetermined.

The assay was immunoSEQ multiplex PCR, and TCRdb's table has in-frame clones only and misses some. Of around 100,000 clones listed, roughly 66% are singletons. V gene TRBV2 combines with J gene TRBJ2-7; TRBD2 matches at 12 bases. The specimen was memory CD8+ T cells sorted from blood. Subset specified: CD45RO+ cells pooled with CCR7-negative TemRA cells. The TCR originated in a woman between 25 and 40 years old in good health. The CDR3 reads CASSEAEGLAGQSSYEQYF. Written as DNA, the CDR3 is TGTGCCAGCAGTGAAGCGGAGGGACTAGCGGGCCAAAGCTCCTACGAGCAGTACTTC. The full variable domain, its missing parts supplied by reference TRBV2 and TRBJ2-7, is EPEVTQTPSHQVTQMGQEVILRCVPISNHLYFYWYRQILGQKVEFLVSFYNNEISEKSEIFDDQFSVERPDGSNFTLKIRSTKLEDSAMYFCASSEAEGLAGQSSYEQYFGPGTRLTVT.